One and the same sample provided the 21 T cell receptor beta chains below, sequenced in a study of blood T cell repertoires in COVID-19 (dated by TCRdb to 2019 to 2021). Library preparation used the immunoSEQ multiplex PCR assay. TCRdb obtained this table from immuneACCESS and retained in-frame rearrangements with V and J assigned. These tables miss some clones; where compared with another copy, unresolved V genes account for less than half of the shortfall, and the remainder is unexplained. In all, the sample holds over 110,000 clones, and approximately 85% of those were seen once. The ten largest clones add up to 1.5% to 2% of the sample. Sequenced: peripheral blood. The source of these receptors is a man aged 70 or older with acute or convalescent COVID-19.

The J gene is TRBJ1-1, the V gene TRBV28; a possible D gene is TRBD1 (5 bases). CDR3 length: 17 residues. Germline V lookup: CDR1 MDHEN, CDR2 SYDVKM. Trimming shortened V by 2 bases and J by 0 bases, and 16 bases separated the two germline ends. The CDR3 DNA follows: TGTGCCAGCAGTTTAGATACAGGAACGATAATGAACACTGAAGCTTTCTTT. This codes for CASSLDTGTIMNTEAFF.

The genes are TRBV19 and TRBJ1-6; weak D call: TRBD1 (5 bases). Germline CDR1 and CDR2: LNHDA and SQIVND (reference sequence). Trimming cost V 5 bases and J 7 bases, with 18 bases left between them. This CDR3 has 16 amino acids. The CDR3 coding sequence is TGTGCCAGTAGTTCCCCAAGGAGACAGAGAAATTCACCCCTCCACTTT. Its protein is CASSSPRRQRNSPLHF.

The V and J genes are TRBV28 and TRBJ2-3, with 8 bases identical to TRBD1. CDR3 length equals 14 residues. J was trimmed by 4 bases and V by 4 bases; bases with no gene match: 4. CDR1 and CDR2 from the germline V gene are MDHEN and SYDVKM. The CDR3 sequence is CASSSQGAPDTQYF. CDR3 nucleotides: TGTGCCAGCAGTTCCCAGGGGGCTCCAGATACGCAGTATTTT.

The V call is TRBV18, the J call TRBJ2-2; tentative D call: TRBD2 (5 bases). Trimming left V 3 bases short and J 0 bases short, with 11 bases between. Germline V lookup: CDR1 KGHSH, CDR2 LQKENI. The CDR3 covers 16 residues. The CDR3 loop reads CASSPFPGTNTGELFF. The CDR3 DNA follows: TGTGCCAGCTCACCCTTCCCGGGAACGAACACCGGGGAGCTGTTTTTT.

The chain carries TRBV3-1 (or the pseudogene TRBV3-2) and TRBJ2-7, with D unresolved. Trimming took off 1 base at V and 2 bases at J, with 3 bases between the two ends. CDR1 LGHDT and CDR2 YNNKEL come from the germline V gene (reference sequence). The CDR3 loop spans 12 amino acids. The CDR3 loop is CASSQVTYEQYF. For the CDR3, the DNA is TGTGCCAGCAGCCAAGTAACCTACGAGCAGTACTTC.

The chain uses TRBV5-4 and TRBJ2-5; D possibly corresponds to TRBD1 (7 bases). The CDR3 covers 13 residues. The ends were cut back, 4 bases at V and 4 bases at J, with 11 bases in the middle. Germline-derived CDR1 and CDR2 are SGHNT and YYREEE (reference sequence). CDR3 DNA: TGTGCCAGCAGCAATCAGGGGGGAGAGACCCAGTACTTC. This sequence encodes CASSNQGGETQYF. The full variable domain, completed using reference TRBV5-4 and TRBJ2-5, is ETGVTQSPTHLIKTRGQQVTLRCSSQSGHNTVSWYQQALGQGPQFIFQYYREEENGRGNFPPRFSGLQFPNYSSELNVNALELDDSALYLCASSNQGGETQYFGPGTRLLVL.

The J gene is TRBJ2-6, the V gene TRBV2; D is perhaps TRBD2 (5 bases). This CDR3 is 15 amino acids long. Trimming removed 6 bases from V and 2 bases from J, with 11 bases in between. Germline V gives CDR1 SNHLY, CDR2 FYNNEI. CDR3 bases: TGTGCCAGCAGGCGGGTAGACACTGGGGCCAACGTCCTGACTTTC. It yields the protein CASRRVDTGANVLTF.

This clone has only one observation. V is TRBV11-2 and J is TRBJ2-1, with TRBD2 matching over 10 bases. The junction had 4 bases not matched to a gene; V was cut back by 2 bases and J by 6 bases. Looked up from germline, CDR1 is SGHAT and CDR2 is FQNNGV. CDR3 length: 15 residues. The CDR3 sequence is CASSLRGLAFNEQFF. The CDR3, as DNA: TGTGCCAGCAGCTTAAGGGGACTAGCGTTCAATGAGCAGTTCTTC.

This clone was recorded a few times. This chain joins TRBV7-2 and TRBJ1-1; tentative D call: TRBD1 (5 bases). The germline CDR1 and CDR2 sequences are SGHTA and FQGNSA. V was pared by 5 bases and J by 0 bases, with 10 bases between. CDR3 length equals 14 residues. For the CDR3, the DNA is TGTGCCAGCAGCCCTGGGGGGGTGAACACTGAAGCTTTCTTT. This codes for CASSPGGVNTEAFF.

The table lists this clone with a count of one. V gene TRBV7-2 combines with J gene TRBJ1-2; no definite D call. The CDR3 is 12 amino acids. Between the trimmed V and J ends, which lost 7 bases and 2 bases, there was a span of 8 bases. Per the germline V gene, CDR1 is SGHTA and CDR2 is FQGNSA. The CDR3, as DNA: TGTGCCAGCACAGGCGCGAACTATGGCTACACCTTC. Translation gives CASTGANYGYTF.

The chain uses TRBV7-9 and TRBJ1-3, with D perhaps TRBD1 (6 bases). Looked up from germline, CDR1 is SEHNR and CDR2 is FQNEAQ (reference sequence). This CDR3 is 15 amino acids long. With 2 bases removed from V and 7 bases from J, the gap between germline ends came to 15 bases. CDR3 protein: CASSLPPTRGNTIYF. The CDR3 region has the DNA TGTGCCAGCAGCTTACCCCCTACTAGGGGGAACACCATATATTTT.

This rearrangement joins TRBV3-1 (or the pseudogene TRBV3-2) to TRBJ2-7; the match to TRBD1 covers 7 bases. V gave up 3 bases and J gave up 5 bases; unmatched junction bases: 10. The CDR3 extends over 15 amino acids. Germline V gene sequence: CDR1 LGHDT, CDR2 YNNKEL (reference sequence). CDR3 nucleotides: TGTGCCAGCAGCCACAAACGACAGGGTCCGAACGAGCAGTACTTC. Protein sequence: CASSHKRQGPNEQYF.

The V gene is TRBV6-5, the J gene TRBJ2-7; possible D gene TRBD2, 6 bases. The CDR3 spans 15 residues. Germline V gene data show CDR1 as MNHEY and CDR2 as SVGAGI. Trimming left V 7 bases short and J 0 bases short, with 16 bases between. The CDR3 DNA is TGTGCCAGCATCCTCAGGGCGGGGAGCTCCTACGAGCAGTACTTC. This gives the protein CASILRAGSSYEQYF.

The chain uses TRBV7-2 and TRBJ1-5, with D maybe TRBD1 (6 bases). The germline V gene has CDR1 SGHTA and CDR2 FQGNSA. Trimming removed 3 bases from V and 4 bases from J, with 13 bases in between. The CDR3 length is 15 residues. The CDR3 region has the DNA TGTGCCAGCAGCTTGGGGCCGGACAGAAATCAGCCCCAGCATTTT. Amino acid sequence: CASSLGPDRNQPQHF.

This clone was counted between two and nine times. The rearrangement links TRBV29-1 to TRBJ2-2; possibly TRBD2 for D (6 bases). In germline, CDR1 is SQVTM, CDR2 ANQGSEA. Trimming pared 4 bases from V and 3 bases from J, leaving 12 bases between. This CDR3 comprises 14 residues. CDR3 nucleotides: TGCAGCGTTGTCCGGTCGGGGGACACCGGGGAGCTGTTTTTT. Amino acid sequence: CSVVRSGDTGELFF.

The rearrangement links TRBV5-5 to TRBJ1-1, with D possibly matching TRBD1 (6 bases). Deletions cut 0 bases from V and 10 bases from J, with 10 bases between. This CDR3 has 12 residues. In germline, CDR1 is SGHKS, CDR2 YYEKEE (reference sequence). The CDR3 loop is CASSLDVGGAFF. CDR3 in DNA: TGTGCCAGCAGCTTGGATGTAGGGGGAGCTTTCTTT.

To note about this clone: A read error may produce the germline difference seen at one junction end. The chain links TRBV15 to TRBJ2-1; possibly TRBD2 for D (5 bases). From germline, CDR1 is LNHNV and CDR2 YYDKDF (reference sequence). The CDR3 has 15 amino acids. CDR3 DNA sequence: TGTGCCACCAGTAGAGGGAGCGGTCCCTACAATGAGCAGTTCTTC. This sequence encodes CATSRGSGPYNEQFF.

V gene TRBV5-5 combines with J gene TRBJ1-4; D is possibly TRBD1 (5 bases). The germline V gene has CDR1 SGHKS and CDR2 YYEKEE (reference sequence). The V and J ends lost 5 bases and 2 bases respectively, with 13 bases between them. The CDR3 covers 15 residues. CDR3 DNA sequence: TGTGCCAGCAGGCCGACCAGGGTGACTAATGAAAAACTGTTTTTT. Protein product: CASRPTRVTNEKLFF.

J is TRBJ2-3 and V is TRBV19; 9 positions match TRBD2. V lost 6 bases, J lost 0 bases, and 7 bases stayed unmatched. This CDR3 is built from 16 residues. Germline V CDR1 and CDR2: LNHDA, SQIVND (reference sequence). Written as DNA, the CDR3 is TGTGCCAGTAGACGACTAGCGGATTATAGCACAGATACGCAGTATTTT. This sequence encodes CASRRLADYSTDTQYF.

The chain combines TRBV30 with TRBJ1-3, with 8 bases aligning to TRBD1. This CDR3 contains 14 residues. Germline V gene data show CDR1 as GTSNPN and CDR2 as SVGIG (reference sequence). V lost 3 bases, J lost 3 bases, and 4 bases stayed unmatched. CDR3 protein: CAWSGQGFGNTIYF. The CDR3 DNA reads as TGTGCCTGGAGCGGACAGGGCTTTGGAAACACCATATATTTT.

This sequence joins TRBV6-5 and TRBJ1-2; 9 bases are a match to TRBD1. The CDR3 has 14 residues. Germline CDR1 is MNHEY and CDR2 is SVGAGI. The V segment lost 3 bases and the J segment 7 bases; nucleotides outside the gene matches: 6. In DNA form, the CDR3 reads TGTGCCAGCAGTTATACGGGACAGGGTGCTGGCTACACCTTC. This codes for CASSYTGQGAGYTF.